These 14 T cell receptor beta chains originate from one sample sequenced in a study of human T cells and chemical hapten exposure. The sample's time point: patch test 1, 2 weeks after DPC sensitization. Treatment meaning: therapeutic diphenylcyclopropenone sensitization with weekly scalp DPC. In TCRdb, the RACE reads were re-called with MiXCR into one record per CDR3 protein. The table has about 120,000 distinct CDR3 sequences, around an eighth seen once. The starting material was whole blood, obtained in connection with sensitization to the hapten diphenylcyclopropenone (DPC). The receptor source for this set is a woman in her 50s with alopecia areata. Some clones in this sample may be carry-over from other donors' samples.

This clonotype was counted at least ten times. The chain employs TRBV5-1 and TRBJ1-4; D is perhaps TRBD1 (6 bases). CDR1 is SGHRS, CDR2 YFSETQ, per germline. CDR3 length: 14 amino acids. Deletions cut 2 bases from V and 8 bases from J, with 13 bases between. This CDR3 is CASSLPGAGEKLFF. CDR3 in DNA: TGCGCCAGCAGCTTACCAGGGGCTGGGGAAAAACTGTTTTTT.

Remarks on this clonotype: One junction end disagrees with the germline gene, perhaps due to a read error. V and J are TRBV6-1 and TRBJ2-2; a weak D match, TRBD1 (6 bases). This CDR3 is 14 amino acids long. Germline CDR1 and CDR2: MNHNS and SASEGT. CDR3 region: CASSERGNAGELFF. The CDR3 nucleotides are TGTGCCAGCAGTGAAAGGGGGAACGCCGGGGAGCTGTTTTTT.

This clonotype has more than one count but fewer than ten. The chain employs TRBV27 and TRBJ1-5; D is uncertain. The CDR3 has 17 residues. CDR1 is MNHEY and CDR2 is SMNVEV in the germline V gene (reference sequence). V lost 1 base and J lost 4, with 17 bases in between. The chain's CDR3 is CASSLYPGRLGNQPQHF. The DNA for the CDR3 is TGTGCCAGCAGTTTATACCCCGGCAGGCTGGGGAATCAGCCCCAGCATTTT.

This clonotype appeared a few times. The V call is TRBV7-9, the J call TRBJ2-3, with TRBD2 identical over 9 bases. Looked up from germline, CDR1 is SEHNR and CDR2 is FQNEAQ (reference sequence). V was clipped by 8 bases and J by 1 base; unmatched bases: 4. This CDR3 is built from 14 residues. The DNA for the CDR3 is TGTGCCAGCGGCCGACTAGCGGGCACAGATACGCAGTATTTT. It codes for CASGRLAGTDTQYF.

This clonotype was seen many times. The chain carries TRBV7-8 and TRBJ1-1; no definite D call. Germline V gene lookup returns CDR1 SGHVS and CDR2 FQNEAQ. The CDR3 consists of 15 residues. V was clipped by 0 bases and J by 3 bases, with 11 bases between them. The CDR3 DNA sequence: TGTGCCAGCAGCTTAGCCTCGACAACCTACACTGAAGCTTTCTTT. Protein product: CASSLASTTYTEAFF.

In this sample, this clonotype turned up a few times. The genes are TRBV24-1 and TRBJ2-1; a weak D match, TRBD2 (6 bases). The V gene's germline CDR1 is KGHDR and CDR2 SFDVKD. V dropped 8 bases and J dropped 4 bases, with 11 bases sitting between them. The CDR3 is 13 amino acids. The CDR3 DNA is TGTGCCACCAAAGCGGGCCCTTACAATGAGCAGTTCTTC. Amino acid sequence: CATKAGPYNEQFF.

This clonotype was detected only a few times. The gene calls are TRBV28 and TRBJ1-4, with TRBD1 matching 10 bases. The CDR3 is made up of 17 amino acids. CDR1 MDHEN and CDR2 SYDVKM come from the germline V gene. The V gene end was trimmed by 6 bases and the J gene end by 7 bases; junction bases not matched to a gene: 14. The CDR3 nucleotides read TGTGCCAGCAGCTCTGCGGGACAGGGGCTGAAAAGTGAAAAACTGTTTTTT. It specifies CASSSAGQGLKSEKLFF.

This clonotype was observed at least ten times. CDR3 nucleotides: TGTGCCAGCAGTTACTCGATGGAAGCCTACGAGCAGTACTTC. Its protein is CASSYSMEAYEQYF. V is TRBV6-5 and J is TRBJ2-7; unclear D gene. With 0 bases removed from V and 2 bases from J, the gap between germline ends came to 8 bases. The germline V gene encodes CDR1 MNHEY and CDR2 SVGAGI. The CDR3 is 14 residues long.

This clonotype has only one observation. The V call is TRBV29-1, the J call TRBJ2-1; D might be TRBD2 (6 bases). This CDR3 spans 14 amino acids. Germline CDR1 reads SQVTM; CDR2 reads ANQGSEA. The V and J ends lost 7 bases and 0 bases respectively, with 13 bases between them. The CDR3 reads CSARMGGSYNEQFF. The CDR3 DNA reads as TGCAGCGCCCGGATGGGGGGCTCCTACAATGAGCAGTTCTTC.

J is TRBJ1-2 and V is TRBV28; D remains unclear. Per germline, CDR1 MDHEN and CDR2 SYDVKM. The CDR3 length is 12 residues. Deletions cut 5 bases from V and 13 bases from J, with 17 bases between. CDR3 loop: CASSNPGPAVTF. CDR3 coding DNA: TGTGCCAGCAGTAACCCCGGACCCGCGGTCACCTTC.

This clonotype was counted many times. The chain links TRBV7-2 to TRBJ2-7, with D possibly being TRBD1 (5 bases). CDR3 length: 14 amino acids. Trimming shortened V by 5 bases and J by 2 bases, and 13 bases separated the two germline ends. Germline V gene sequence: CDR1 SGHTA, CDR2 FQGNSA. CDR3 residues: CASSRPQGTYEQYF. In nucleotides, the CDR3 is TGTGCCAGCAGCCGGCCCCAGGGTACCTACGAGCAGTACTTC. Full variable domain (outside the CDR3, taken from reference TRBV7-2 and TRBJ2-7): GAGVSQSPSNKVTEKGKDVELRCDPISGHTALYWYRQSLGQGLEFLIYFQGNSAPDKSGLPSDRFSAERTGGSVSTLTIQRTQQEDSAVYLCASSRPQGTYEQYFGPGTRLTVT.

V gene TRBV5-1 combines with J gene TRBJ2-1; D is ambiguous. Trimming took 0 bases from V and 3 from J, leaving 13 bases between them. The CDR3 loop spans 16 amino acids. The germline gives CDR1 SGHRS, CDR2 YFSETQ. DNA for the CDR3: TGCGCCAGCAGCTTGGTTGGGGATCTTAGCTACAATGAGCAGTTCTTC. Its protein product is CASSLVGDLSYNEQFF. Full variable domain (missing parts from reference TRBV5-1 and TRBJ2-1): KAGVTQTPRYLIKTRGQQVTLSCSPISGHRSVSWYQQTPGQGLQFLFEYFSETQRNKGNFPGRFSGRQFSNSRSEMNVSTLELGDSALYLCASSLVGDLSYNEQFFGPGTRLTVL.

This clonotype was seen a handful of times. J is TRBJ1-1 and V is TRBV5-1; D not resolved. The CDR3 extends over 14 amino acids. CDR1 SGHRS and CDR2 YFSETQ come from the germline V gene. V gave up 3 bases and J gave up 0 bases, with 9 bases separating them. CDR3 region: CASSSDLMNTEAFF. Here the CDR3 DNA reads TGCGCCAGCAGCTCGGATCTGATGAACACTGAAGCTTTCTTT. Variable domain in full (rest from reference TRBV5-1 and TRBJ1-1): KAGVTQTPRYLIKTRGQQVTLSCSPISGHRSVSWYQQTPGQGLQFLFEYFSETQRNKGNFPGRFSGRQFSNSRSEMNVSTLELGDSALYLCASSSDLMNTEAFFGQGTRLTVV.

The chain combines TRBV5-1 with TRBJ1-4; tentative D call: TRBD1 (5 bases). This CDR3 spans 17 amino acids. Germline assignment: CDR1 SGHRS and CDR2 YFSETQ. V was clipped by 10 bases and J by 2 bases, with 24 bases between them. The DNA for the CDR3 is TGCGCCCCAGGGTGGAGGCCCACCCCGGTGACTAATGAAAAACTGTTTTTT. Its translation is CAPGWRPTPVTNEKLFF.